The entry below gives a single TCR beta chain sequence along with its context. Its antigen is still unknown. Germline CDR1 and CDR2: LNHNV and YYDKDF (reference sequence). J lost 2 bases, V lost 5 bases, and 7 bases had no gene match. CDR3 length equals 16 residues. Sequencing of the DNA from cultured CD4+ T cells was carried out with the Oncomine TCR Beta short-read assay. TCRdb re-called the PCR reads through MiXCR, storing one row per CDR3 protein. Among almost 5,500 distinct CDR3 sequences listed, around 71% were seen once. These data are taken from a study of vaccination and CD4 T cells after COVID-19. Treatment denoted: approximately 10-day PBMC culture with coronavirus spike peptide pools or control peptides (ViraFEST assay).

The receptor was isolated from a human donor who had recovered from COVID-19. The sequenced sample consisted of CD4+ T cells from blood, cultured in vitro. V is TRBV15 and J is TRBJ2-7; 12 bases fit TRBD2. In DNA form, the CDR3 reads TGTGCCACCAGCTCCTCGGGACTAGCGGGCACCTACGAGCAGTACTTC. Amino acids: CATSSSGLAGTYEQYF.